This T cell receptor beta chain was captured by sequencing in a study of T-cell reconstitution after alpha-beta-depleted transplantation in children. The authors prepared the TCRbeta library with unique molecular identifiers. TCRdb redid the calling of the PCR reads with MiXCR, one entry per CDR3 protein. The sample has 200,000 to 250,000 distinct CDR3 sequences; approximately 9% are singletons. Trimming took 5 bases from V and 7 from J, leaving 12 bases between them. The germline CDR1 and CDR2 sequences are SGHVS and FQNEAQ. The CDR3 is made up of 12 amino acids. The receptor comes from a human donor who donated a stem cell graft to a child with acute lymphoblastic leukemia. The chain recombines TRBV7-8 with TRBJ2-7; D is unresolved. Sequences were derived from PBMCs from the stem cell graft donor, sampled from the stem cell graft. The CDR3 reads CASSPRNGEQYF. The CDR3 nucleotides are TGTGCCAGCAGCCCCAGAAACGGGGAGCAGTACTTC.